The clone carrying this TCR beta chain was recorded once. This sample was taken from a study of T cell changes during pregnancy in multiple sclerosis. Clones were read by immunoSEQ multiplex PCR, and TCRdb kept only the in-frame ones, dropping some. The data hold around 100,000 clones, with 92% observed a single time. V shed 2 bases, J shed 5 bases, and the junction held 3 bases outside the gene matches. Germline V lookup: CDR1 SNHLY, CDR2 FYNNEI. The CDR3 runs 15 residues. The receptor was derived from a female donor with multiple sclerosis, enrolled in a pregnancy study. Sample: peripheral blood, taken in the third trimester of pregnancy. The chain carries TRBV2 and TRBJ1-1; the match to TRBD1 covers 12 bases. The CDR3 nucleotides read TGTGCCAGCAGTGAAAGGGACAGGGGGCGGACTGAAGCTTTCTTT. Residues: CASSERDRGRTEAFF.